These T cell receptor beta chains were read from a single sample in a study of CD8 T cells in Susac syndrome. Each CDR3 protein gets one entry after TCRdb re-called the immunoSEQ multiplex PCR reads with MiXCR. The sample comprises 210,000 or so distinct CDR3 sequences, 94% of which are singletons, and 0.15% to 0.2% rests with the top ten. The source material was CD4+ T cells from PBMCs. These receptors were taken from a human donor with Susac syndrome. CDR3s include the opening cysteine and the closing phenylalanine or tryptophan. The D gene is left open where the match is weak. Clone size is not always given. Where it is, it says once, few, many or a class for expanded clones.

j_call: TRBJ2-4; cdr3_length: 14; d_call: TRBD2; clone_size: -; v_call: TRBV18; cdr3_nt: TGTGCCAGCTCACCCCGTGGGGGGGAAAACATTCAGTACTTC; cdr3_aa: CASSPRGGENIQYF
j_call: TRBJ1-2; cdr3_length: 15; d_call: TRBD1; clone_size: -; v_call: TRBV5-4; cdr3_nt: TGTGCCAGCTGGAGACAACCGACAGGGGGCTATGGCTACACCTTC; cdr3_aa: CASWRQPTGGYGYTF
j_call: TRBJ2-2; cdr3_length: 13; d_call: -; clone_size: once; v_call: TRBV12-3/TRBV12-4; cdr3_nt: TGTGCCAGCAGTCCCGGGGCCTTCGGGGAGCTGTTTTTT; cdr3_aa: CASSPGAFGELFF
j_call: TRBJ1-2; cdr3_length: 13; d_call: -; clone_size: few; v_call: TRBV20-1; cdr3_nt: TGCAGTGCTAGAGTTACAGGGCCCGTCGGCTACACCTTC; cdr3_aa: CSARVTGPVGYTF
j_call: TRBJ2-3; cdr3_length: 15; d_call: TRBD1; clone_size: -; v_call: TRBV20-1; cdr3_nt: TGCAGTGCTAGTGGTGACAGGGTCGGTACAGATACGCAGTATTTT; cdr3_aa: CSASGDRVGTDTQYF
j_call: TRBJ2-1; cdr3_length: 13; d_call: -; clone_size: once; v_call: TRBV19; cdr3_nt: TGTGCCAGTAGTATAGCTTCGGGTAGTGAGCAGTTCTTC; cdr3_aa: CASSIASGSEQFF
j_call: TRBJ1-6; cdr3_length: 15; d_call: TRBD1; clone_size: -; v_call: TRBV12-3/TRBV12-4; cdr3_nt: TGTGCCAGCAGAGCACGGACAGGGGAGAGTTCACCCCTCCACTTT; cdr3_aa: CASRARTGESSPLHF
j_call: TRBJ1-3; cdr3_length: 14; d_call: TRBD1; clone_size: -; v_call: TRBV30; cdr3_nt: TGTGCCTGGGAAACAGGGGGATCGGGAAACACCATATATTTT; cdr3_aa: CAWETGGSGNTIYF
j_call: TRBJ1-2; cdr3_length: 14; d_call: -; clone_size: -; v_call: TRBV20-1; cdr3_nt: TGCAGTGCTAGAGATAATAAGGGCATCTATGGCTACACCTTC; cdr3_aa: CSARDNKGIYGYTF
j_call: TRBJ1-6; cdr3_length: 15; d_call: -; clone_size: -; v_call: TRBV6-5; cdr3_nt: TGTGCCAGCAGCCCCCCCACAGGGAAGAATTCACCCCTCCACTTT; cdr3_aa: CASSPPTGKNSPLHF
j_call: TRBJ2-4; cdr3_length: 13; d_call: TRBD1; clone_size: -; v_call: TRBV15; cdr3_nt: TGTGCCACCAGCACCGGGACAGGGGTCATTCAGTACTTC; cdr3_aa: CATSTGTGVIQYF
j_call: TRBJ1-2; cdr3_length: 16; d_call: -; clone_size: -; v_call: TRBV7-8; cdr3_nt: TGTGCCAGCAGCCCCCTTCGCCCGGGCAGGAAGGATGGCTACACCTTC; cdr3_aa: CASSPLRPGRKDGYTF
j_call: TRBJ1-5; cdr3_length: 17; d_call: -; clone_size: -; v_call: TRBV28; cdr3_nt: TGTGCCAGCAGTTTCCCCGCGGGGGGGCCCGGCAATCAGCCCCAGCATTTT; cdr3_aa: CASSFPAGGPGNQPQHF
j_call: TRBJ2-7; cdr3_length: 12; d_call: -; clone_size: -; v_call: TRBV7-8; cdr3_nt: TGTGCCAGCAGCACGGACTCGAGGGAGCAGTACTTC; cdr3_aa: CASSTDSREQYF
j_call: TRBJ2-7; cdr3_length: 15; d_call: TRBD1; clone_size: -; v_call: TRBV5-6; cdr3_nt: TGTGCCAGCAGCGCCGACAGGGGTACTCTCTCCGAGCAGTACTTC; cdr3_aa: CASSADRGTLSEQYF
j_call: TRBJ2-7; cdr3_length: 16; d_call: TRBD1; clone_size: -; v_call: TRBV19; cdr3_nt: TGTGCCAGTAGTGTCCCGGGACAGGGGACACCCTACGAGCAGTACTTC; cdr3_aa: CASSVPGQGTPYEQYF
j_call: TRBJ1-5; cdr3_length: 17; d_call: -; clone_size: -; v_call: TRBV6-5; cdr3_nt: TGTGCCAGCAGTTACAGGTATCAGGGAAAGGACAATCAGCCCCAGCATTTT; cdr3_aa: CASSYRYQGKDNQPQHF
j_call: TRBJ2-7; cdr3_length: 18; d_call: -; clone_size: -; v_call: TRBV6-2/TRBV6-3; cdr3_nt: TGTGCCAGCAGTTACTCGACGGACCCGACAGTGTTCTCCTACGAGCAGTACTTC; cdr3_aa: CASSYSTDPTVFSYEQYF
j_call: TRBJ1-2; cdr3_length: 14; d_call: -; clone_size: -; v_call: TRBV29-1; cdr3_nt: TGCAGCGTTTTGCGGGGGATCTTAGACTATGGCTACACCTTC; cdr3_aa: CSVLRGILDYGYTF
j_call: TRBJ1-6; cdr3_length: 13; d_call: -; clone_size: -; v_call: TRBV30; cdr3_nt: TGTGCCTGGAGAGCGAGGGAAAAATCACCCCTCCACTTT; cdr3_aa: CAWRAREKSPLHF
j_call: TRBJ2-1; cdr3_length: 16; d_call: TRBD1; clone_size: -; v_call: TRBV7-9; cdr3_nt: TGTGCCAGCAGCCCCGACAGGGACCCTCTATACAATGAGCAGTTCTTC; cdr3_aa: CASSPDRDPLYNEQFF
j_call: TRBJ1-3; cdr3_length: 16; d_call: TRBD1; clone_size: -; v_call: TRBV9; cdr3_nt: TGTGCCAGCAGCGTAGGAGGGACAGCCTCTGGAAACACCATATATTTT; cdr3_aa: CASSVGGTASGNTIYF
j_call: TRBJ2-7; cdr3_length: 15; d_call: -; clone_size: -; v_call: TRBV6-6; cdr3_nt: TGTGCCAGCAGTTACTCGACGTCACAGGGCTACGAGCAGTACTTC; cdr3_aa: CASSYSTSQGYEQYF
j_call: TRBJ2-2; cdr3_length: 13; d_call: -; clone_size: -; v_call: TRBV5-1; cdr3_nt: TGCGCCAGCAGCTTTGAGGTCACCGGGGAGCTGTTTTTT; cdr3_aa: CASSFEVTGELFF
j_call: TRBJ1-1; cdr3_length: 13; d_call: -; clone_size: few; v_call: TRBV6-5; cdr3_nt: TGTGCCAGCAGTTACAGGATGAACACTGAAGCTTTCTTT; cdr3_aa: CASSYRMNTEAFF
j_call: TRBJ1-1; cdr3_length: 12; d_call: -; clone_size: once; v_call: TRBV30; cdr3_nt: TGTGCCTGGAGTGCCCGGAACACTGAAGCTTTCTTT; cdr3_aa: CAWSARNTEAFF
j_call: TRBJ2-5; cdr3_length: 16; d_call: -; clone_size: -; v_call: TRBV14; cdr3_nt: TGTGCCAGCAGCCAAGAGACAGGAAGCATGGGAGAGACCCAGTACTTC; cdr3_aa: CASSQETGSMGETQYF
j_call: TRBJ1-2; cdr3_length: 13; d_call: -; clone_size: -; v_call: TRBV20-1; cdr3_nt: TGCAGTGCTAGCCACACAGGGAGCTATGGCTACACCTTC; cdr3_aa: CSASHTGSYGYTF
j_call: TRBJ1-1; cdr3_length: 16; d_call: -; clone_size: -; v_call: TRBV5-5; cdr3_nt: TGTGCCAGCAGCTTGGCCGGGGACGGACGGACCTCTGTAGCTTTCTTT; cdr3_aa: CASSLAGDGRTSVAFF
j_call: TRBJ1-4; cdr3_length: 15; d_call: -; clone_size: -; v_call: TRBV11-2; cdr3_nt: TGTGCCAGCAGCTTAGTGGGGTCCACCAATGAAAAACTGTTTTTT; cdr3_aa: CASSLVGSTNEKLFF
j_call: TRBJ2-5; cdr3_length: 13; d_call: -; clone_size: -; v_call: TRBV3-1; cdr3_nt: TGTGCCAGCAGCCAGAACCGAGCGGAGACCCAGTACTTC; cdr3_aa: CASSQNRAETQYF
j_call: TRBJ1-1; cdr3_length: 14; d_call: -; clone_size: -; v_call: TRBV20-1; cdr3_nt: TGCAGTGCTAGAGAAGGCAGGACGGGCACTGAAGCTTTCTTT; cdr3_aa: CSAREGRTGTEAFF
j_call: TRBJ1-5; cdr3_length: 15; d_call: -; clone_size: -; v_call: TRBV7-6; cdr3_nt: TGTGCCAGCAGCCAGGAGCCCGTTGGGGGTCAGCCCCAGCATTTT; cdr3_aa: CASSQEPVGGQPQHF
j_call: TRBJ1-6; cdr3_length: 15; d_call: -; clone_size: -; v_call: TRBV20-1; cdr3_nt: TGCAGTGCTAGAGTCGGGCTCTCCTATAATTCACCCCTCCACTTT; cdr3_aa: CSARVGLSYNSPLHF
j_call: TRBJ1-2; cdr3_length: 13; d_call: TRBD1; clone_size: -; v_call: TRBV20-1; cdr3_nt: TGCAGTGCTAGAGGGGGACAGGGGAGAGGCTACACCTTC; cdr3_aa: CSARGGQGRGYTF
j_call: TRBJ2-3; cdr3_length: 14; d_call: -; clone_size: -; v_call: TRBV6-5; cdr3_nt: TGTGCCAGCAGGGAGGGGGCGGGAGGAGATACGCAGTATTTT; cdr3_aa: CASREGAGGDTQYF
j_call: TRBJ1-2; cdr3_length: 17; d_call: -; clone_size: -; v_call: TRBV7-9; cdr3_nt: TGTGCCAGCCATCGAGCCGGGACGCAGGGGCATATCTATGGCTACACCTTC; cdr3_aa: CASHRAGTQGHIYGYTF
j_call: TRBJ2-6; cdr3_length: 16; d_call: TRBD2; clone_size: -; v_call: TRBV7-3; cdr3_nt: TGTGCCAGCAGCCCCGGGGGGGAGAGAGGGGCCAACGTCCTGACTTTC; cdr3_aa: CASSPGGERGANVLTF
j_call: TRBJ1-4; cdr3_length: 14; d_call: -; clone_size: once; v_call: TRBV29-1; cdr3_nt: TGCAGCGTTTCCTCCACTATGGACGGTGAAAAACTGTTTTTT; cdr3_aa: CSVSSTMDGEKLFF
j_call: TRBJ2-3; cdr3_length: 14; d_call: -; clone_size: -; v_call: TRBV5-4; cdr3_nt: TGTGCCAGCAGCTTGGACGGGCGGCCAGATACGCAGTATTTT; cdr3_aa: CASSLDGRPDTQYF
j_call: TRBJ2-2; cdr3_length: 12; d_call: -; clone_size: -; v_call: TRBV19; cdr3_nt: TGTGCCAGTAGTAGGCAAAGCGGGGAGCTGTTTTTT; cdr3_aa: CASSRQSGELFF
j_call: TRBJ1-1; cdr3_length: 17; d_call: -; clone_size: -; v_call: TRBV9; cdr3_nt: TGTGCCAGCAGCGTAGTATCGGGGGCGGTAGGACCCACTGAAGCTTTCTTT; cdr3_aa: CASSVVSGAVGPTEAFF
j_call: TRBJ1-1; cdr3_length: 12; d_call: -; clone_size: -; v_call: TRBV2; cdr3_nt: TGTGCCAGCAGTTCGGACAGCACTGAAGCTTTCTTT; cdr3_aa: CASSSDSTEAFF
j_call: TRBJ1-1; cdr3_length: 11; d_call: -; clone_size: -; v_call: TRBV20-1; cdr3_nt: TGCAGTGCCCCGATGAACACTGAAGCTTTCTTT; cdr3_aa: CSAPMNTEAFF
j_call: TRBJ2-7; cdr3_length: 14; d_call: TRBD2; clone_size: -; v_call: TRBV29-1; cdr3_nt: TGCAGCGTATATCGAGCGGGGGCCGCCTACGAGCAGTACTTC; cdr3_aa: CSVYRAGAAYEQYF
j_call: TRBJ1-1; cdr3_length: 13; d_call: -; clone_size: -; v_call: TRBV10-2; cdr3_nt: TGCGCCAGCAGCGCCCTCCAAAGTACTGAAGCTTTCTTT; cdr3_aa: CASSALQSTEAFF
j_call: TRBJ2-2; cdr3_length: 16; d_call: -; clone_size: -; v_call: TRBV29-1; cdr3_nt: TGCAGCGTTCCAAAGGAGGGCAGGGGAAACACCGGGGAGCTGTTTTTT; cdr3_aa: CSVPKEGRGNTGELFF
j_call: TRBJ1-2; cdr3_length: 13; d_call: TRBD1; clone_size: -; v_call: TRBV20-1; cdr3_nt: TGCAGTGCCTCGGGACAGATGGGTTATGGCTACACCTTC; cdr3_aa: CSASGQMGYGYTF
j_call: TRBJ2-7; cdr3_length: 15; d_call: TRBD1; clone_size: -; v_call: TRBV6-2/TRBV6-3; cdr3_nt: TGTGCCAGCAGTCGACCGACAGGGGAGTTCAGCGAGCAGTACTTC; cdr3_aa: CASSRPTGEFSEQYF
j_call: TRBJ2-2; cdr3_length: 15; d_call: -; clone_size: -; v_call: TRBV15; cdr3_nt: TGTGCCACCAGCAGGGATGGGACCTCCCGCCGGGAGCTGTTTTTT; cdr3_aa: CATSRDGTSRRELFF
j_call: TRBJ1-1; cdr3_length: 17; d_call: -; clone_size: once; v_call: TRBV5-1; cdr3_nt: TGCGCCAGCCAGGACGGCCAGGGGAACTATCGGAACACTGAAGCTTTCTTT; cdr3_aa: CASQDGQGNYRNTEAFF
j_call: TRBJ2-6; cdr3_length: 16; d_call: -; clone_size: -; v_call: TRBV4-2; cdr3_nt: TGTGCCAGCAGCCAAGATTGGAGATCTGGGACCAACGTCCTGACTTTC; cdr3_aa: CASSQDWRSGTNVLTF
j_call: TRBJ2-1; cdr3_length: 15; d_call: TRBD1; clone_size: -; v_call: TRBV28; cdr3_nt: TGTGCCAGCAGTCCCACAGGGGGCCTCTCCCGTGAGCAGTTCTTC; cdr3_aa: CASSPTGGLSREQFF
j_call: TRBJ2-7; cdr3_length: 15; d_call: TRBD1; clone_size: -; v_call: TRBV6-5; cdr3_nt: TGTGCCAGCAGTTACGGGGACAGGGGCCGGGGCGAGCAGTACTTC; cdr3_aa: CASSYGDRGRGEQYF
j_call: TRBJ2-2; cdr3_length: 14; d_call: TRBD1; clone_size: -; v_call: TRBV4-1; cdr3_nt: TGCGCCAGCAGCCAAACGGGACAGTCCGGGGAGCTGTTTTTT; cdr3_aa: CASSQTGQSGELFF
j_call: TRBJ1-2; cdr3_length: 13; d_call: TRBD1; clone_size: once; v_call: TRBV4-3; cdr3_nt: TGCGCCAGCTCCAAGGGGGCCAACTATGGCTACACCTTC; cdr3_aa: CASSKGANYGYTF
j_call: TRBJ1-1; cdr3_length: 15; d_call: -; clone_size: once; v_call: TRBV5-4; cdr3_nt: TGTGCCAGCTGGTTTACCGGGACGGCGAACACTGAAGCTTTCTTT; cdr3_aa: CASWFTGTANTEAFF
j_call: TRBJ2-5; cdr3_length: 16; d_call: TRBD2; clone_size: -; v_call: TRBV30; cdr3_nt: TGTGCCTGGAGCATTAGGGCTAGCGGGGTTCGACAGACCCAGTACTTC; cdr3_aa: CAWSIRASGVRQTQYF
j_call: TRBJ2-7; cdr3_length: 19; d_call: TRBD2; clone_size: -; v_call: TRBV28; cdr3_nt: TGTGCCAGCATTCGCGGGGGGCGGGGGGCCCGAGGGAGCTCCTACGAGCAGTACTTC; cdr3_aa: CASIRGGRGARGSSYEQYF